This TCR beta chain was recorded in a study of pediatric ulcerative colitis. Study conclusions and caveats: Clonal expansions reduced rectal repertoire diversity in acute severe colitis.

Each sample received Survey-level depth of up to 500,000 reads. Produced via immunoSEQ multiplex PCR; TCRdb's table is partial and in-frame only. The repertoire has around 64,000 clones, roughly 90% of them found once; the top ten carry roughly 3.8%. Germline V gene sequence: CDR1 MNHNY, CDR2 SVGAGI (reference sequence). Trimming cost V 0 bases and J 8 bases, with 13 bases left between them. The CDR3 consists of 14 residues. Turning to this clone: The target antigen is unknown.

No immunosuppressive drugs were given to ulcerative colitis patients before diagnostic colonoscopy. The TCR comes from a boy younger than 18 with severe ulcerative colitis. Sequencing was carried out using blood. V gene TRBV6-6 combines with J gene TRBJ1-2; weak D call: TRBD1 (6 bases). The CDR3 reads CASSYSASGQGYTF. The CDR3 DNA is TGTGCCAGCAGTTACTCGGCATCCGGACAGGGCTACACCTTC.